The clone carrying this TCR beta chain was seen repeatedly, ten times or more. Its target is unknown. The data originate from a study of identical twins. Overall study findings and caveats: Diverse VJ usage suggested most zero-insertion clonotypes were not invariant T cells. Carriage of fewer insertions was seen in abundant cord blood beta clonotypes, whereas memory repertoires showed none. Conclusions were drawn cross-sectionally by statistical analysis, without following the same donors.

MiXCR, run by TCRdb on the 5' RACE reads, gives a single entry per CDR3 protein. This table has hundreds of thousands of distinct CDR3 sequences, 20% to 25% appearing once. Trimming took 3 bases from V and 0 from J, leaving 12 bases between them. CDR3 length: 15 residues. CDR1 SGHRS and CDR2 YFSETQ come from the germline V gene. This same sample was also taken into another study, of T cells expressing NK-cell markers.

The source of this sequence is a woman between 18 and 30 years old in good health. V gene TRBV5-1 combines with J gene TRBJ1-1; tentatively, D is TRBD1 (5 bases). The sample comprised PBMCs. The CDR3 DNA reads TGCGCCAGCAGCTCGCCGACAGCTTTGAACACTGAAGCTTTCTTT. It yields the protein CASSSPTALNTEAFF. The full variable domain, with the rest looked up from reference TRBV5-1 and TRBJ1-1, is KAGVTQTPRYLIKTRGQQVTLSCSPISGHRSVSWYQQTPGQGLQFLFEYFSETQRNKGNFPGRFSGRQFSNSRSEMNVSTLELGDSALYLCASSSPTALNTEAFFGQGTRLTVV.